These T cell receptor beta chains were read from a single sample in a study of spatial heterogeneity in lung cancer. Via MiXCR, TCRdb re-called the 5' RACE reads, giving one row per CDR3 protein. The sample comprises approximately 90,000 distinct CDR3 sequences, around 9% of which are singletons, and 6.9% rests with the top ten. The specimen was PBMCs, collected at surgery. These receptors were obtained from a male donor with early-stage non-small cell lung cancer. Each CDR3 is given with its conserved first and last residue. D genes are given only for firm matches. For some rows the clone size is stated as once, few or many, or as a class when expanded; others skip it.

-,17,TRBJ1-1,few,TRBV27,CASSFLPLRGLNTEAFF,TGTGCCAGCAGTTTCCTCCCCTTGAGGGGTTTGAACACTGAAGCTTTCTTT
TRBD2,14,TRBJ2-7,many,TRBV28,CASRTSESLREQYF,TGTGCCAGCAGAACTAGCGAGTCCCTACGGGAGCAGTACTTC
-,15,TRBJ2-6,-,TRBV28,CASSPQGAGANVLTF,TGTGCCAGCAGTCCCCAGGGAGCTGGGGCCAACGTCCTGACTTTC
-,16,TRBJ1-6,-,TRBV7-8,CASSQPGTRRNSPLHF,TGTGCCAGCAGCCAACCCGGGACAAGGCGTAATTCACCCCTCCACTTT
-,14,TRBJ2-5,-,TRBV7-2,CASSTRLGGETQYF,TGTGCCAGCAGCACCAGGCTAGGGGGAGAGACCCAGTACTTC
TRBD1,15,TRBJ2-7,-,TRBV4-3,CASSQVGQGQEEQYF,TGCGCCAGCAGCCAAGTGGGACAGGGGCAGGAAGAGCAGTACTTC
-,18,TRBJ1-6,-,TRBV9,CASSVATGGGRKGSPLHF,TGTGCCAGCAGCGTTGCGACGGGGGGAGGCAGAAAAGGTTCACCCCTCCACTTT
TRBD1,15,TRBJ1-1,many,TRBV7-9,CASSSLDRGFAEAFF,TGTGCCAGCAGCTCTCTAGACAGGGGGTTCGCTGAAGCTTTCTTT
-,13,TRBJ1-3,-,TRBV5-1,CASSRDGGNTIYF,TGCGCCAGCAGCCGGGACGGCGGAAACACCATATATTTT
-,15,TRBJ1-3,few,TRBV5-1,CASSFSGLAGDTIYF,TGCGCCAGCAGCTTTTCAGGGCTGGCCGGAGACACCATATATTTT
-,15,TRBJ2-6,many,TRBV27,CASSTGFSGANVLTF,TGTGCCAGCAGTACAGGGTTCTCTGGGGCCAACGTCCTGACTTTC
TRBD2,17,TRBJ2-3,few,TRBV9,CASSGRLAPTSTDTQYF,TGTGCCAGCAGCGGACGACTAGCGCCAACTAGCACAGATACGCAGTATTTT
-,15,TRBJ2-2,few,TRBV10-3,CAISESSQIAGELFF,TGTGCCATCAGTGAGTCGAGTCAGATCGCAGGGGAGCTGTTTTTT
-,15,TRBJ2-3,few,TRBV20-1,CSAGGRTGGSDTQYF,TGCAGTGCTGGAGGAAGGACGGGGGGCTCAGATACGCAGTATTTT
-,12,TRBJ2-7,few,TRBV3-1,CASSPQGDEQYF,TGTGCCAGCAGCCCCCAGGGAGACGAGCAGTACTTC
TRBD2,16,TRBJ2-3,many,TRBV28,CASSLTSATRTDTQYF,TGTGCCAGCAGTCTGACTAGCGCCACTCGCACAGATACGCAGTATTTT
TRBD1,17,TRBJ2-7,few,TRBV20-1,CSAQNTGTGGASYEQYF,TGCAGTGCTCAAAATACCGGGACAGGGGGGGCTTCCTACGAGCAGTACTTC
-,12,TRBJ2-5,few,TRBV20-1,CSATSVQETQYF,TGCAGTGCTACCTCGGTCCAAGAGACCCAGTACTTC
-,16,TRBJ2-1,-,TRBV25-1,CASSPPLVESKNEQFF,TGTGCCAGCAGTCCACCACTAGTAGAGTCGAAGAATGAGCAGTTCTTC
TRBD2,16,TRBJ2-3,-,TRBV29-1,CSARGLSGSERDTQYF,TGCAGCGCAAGGGGTCTTAGCGGGAGTGAGAGAGATACGCAGTATTTT
TRBD1,16,TRBJ2-1,many,TRBV6-6,CASSYPGQGTRNEQFF,TGTGCCAGCAGTTACCCTGGACAGGGAACCCGCAATGAGCAGTTCTTC
-,13,TRBJ2-3,few,TRBV20-1,CSARDFRLSTQYF,TGCAGTGCTAGAGATTTCCGACTGTCTACGCAGTATTTT
-,12,TRBJ1-2,-,TRBV19,CASSVDRSGYTF,TGTGCCAGTAGTGTCGACAGGTCCGGCTACACCTTC
TRBD2,15,TRBJ2-3,-,TRBV7-2,CASTAERGGTDTQYF,TGTGCCAGCACAGCCGAGCGGGGGGGCACAGATACGCAGTATTTT
-,12,TRBJ2-3,many,TRBV5-1,CASSLGMDTQYF,TGCGCCAGCAGCTTAGGGATGGATACGCAGTATTTT
TRBD1,14,TRBJ2-7,many,TRBV5-1,CASSRDRGTYEQYF,TGCGCCAGCAGTCGTGACAGGGGGACCTACGAGCAGTACTTC
-,13,TRBJ2-7,many,TRBV6-2/TRBV6-3,CASSRLWGDEQYF,TGTGCCAGCAGCCGCCTTTGGGGGGATGAGCAGTACTTC
-,16,TRBJ2-1,many,TRBV7-3,CASSLTGGTAYNEQFF,TGTGCCAGCAGCTTAACTGGCGGGACAGCCTACAATGAGCAGTTCTTC
TRBD1,15,TRBJ1-2,-,TRBV6-2/TRBV6-3,CASSSTSGQGSGYTF,TGTGCCAGCAGTTCCACCAGTGGACAGGGCAGTGGCTACACCTTC
-,11,TRBJ2-4,many,TRBV29-1,CSVEKGNIQYF,TGCAGCGTTGAGAAGGGAAACATTCAGTACTTC
TRBD2,16,TRBJ2-3,-,TRBV28,CASSLALAGGAGTQYF,TGTGCCAGCAGTTTAGCACTAGCGGGAGGTGCAGGTACGCAGTATTTT
TRBD1,14,TRBJ2-7,few,TRBV6-5,CASRPDRGTYEQYF,TGTGCCAGCAGGCCGGACAGGGGGACCTACGAGCAGTACTTC